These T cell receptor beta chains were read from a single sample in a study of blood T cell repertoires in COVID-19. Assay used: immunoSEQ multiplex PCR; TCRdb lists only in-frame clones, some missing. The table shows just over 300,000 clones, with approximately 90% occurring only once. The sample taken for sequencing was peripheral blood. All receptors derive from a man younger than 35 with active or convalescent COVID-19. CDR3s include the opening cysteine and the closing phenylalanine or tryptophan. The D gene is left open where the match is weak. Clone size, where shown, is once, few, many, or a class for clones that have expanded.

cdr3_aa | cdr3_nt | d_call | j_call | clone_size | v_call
CASSPPVRGSHDTQYF | TGTGCCAGCTCACCACCGGTTCGAGGCTCCCACGATACGCAGTATTTT | . | TRBJ2-3 | . | TRBV18
CASSAQPGAEAFF | TGTGCCAGCAGCGCGCAACCAGGGGCTGAAGCTTTCTTT | . | TRBJ1-1 | . | TRBV7-3
CASTHQGRGTEAFF | TGTGCCAGCACCCACCAGGGGAGAGGCACTGAAGCTTTCTTT | . | TRBJ1-1 | . | TRBV28
CAISELLSGANVLTF | TGTGCCATCAGTGAGCTATTATCTGGGGCCAACGTCCTGACTTTC | . | TRBJ2-6 | . | TRBV10-3
CASSLVWPPINQPQHF | TGTGCCAGCAGTTTAGTTTGGCCGCCGATCAATCAGCCCCAGCATTTT | . | TRBJ1-5 | . | TRBV27
CASSPFPTGINEQYF | TGTGCCAGCAGTCCCTTCCCGACAGGTATCAACGAGCAGTACTTC | . | TRBJ2-7 | . | TRBV28
CASSLSVGNQPQHF | TGTGCCAGCAGCTTAAGCGTGGGCAATCAGCCCCAGCATTTT | . | TRBJ1-5 | few | TRBV7-9
CASSFPLIQGMSGYTF | TGTGCCAGCAGTTTCCCCCTAATTCAGGGTATGTCTGGCTACACCTTC | . | TRBJ1-2 | . | TRBV5-5
CASSYGQGATYEQYF | TGTGCCAGCAGCTATGGACAGGGGGCCACCTACGAGCAGTACTTC | TRBD1 | TRBJ2-7 | . | TRBV6-5
CASRDRAITEAFF | TGTGCCAGTAGGGACAGGGCTATCACTGAAGCTTTCTTT | TRBD1 | TRBJ1-1 | . | TRBV19
CASSLSLAGRQFF | TGTGCCAGCAGTTTAAGTCTAGCGGGACGGCAGTTCTTC | TRBD2 | TRBJ2-1 | . | TRBV28
CASSIVADSYEQYF | TGTGCCAGTAGTATAGTCGCAGATTCCTACGAGCAGTACTTC | . | TRBJ2-7 | . | TRBV19
CASSYSRDTQYF | TGTGCCAGCAGTTATAGTAGAGATACGCAGTATTTT | . | TRBJ2-3 | . | TRBV6-5
CASRRGEISYGYTF | TGCGCCAGCAGGCGGGGGGAGATATCCTATGGCTACACCTTC | . | TRBJ1-2 | . | TRBV5-1
CASSTQGLADTQYF | TGTGCCAGCAGCACTCAAGGACTAGCAGATACGCAGTATTTT | TRBD2 | TRBJ2-3 | . | TRBV9
CASSAAGANTGELFF | TGCGCCAGCAGCGCGGCGGGAGCAAACACCGGGGAGCTGTTTTTT | TRBD2 | TRBJ2-2 | . | TRBV4-1
CATSGDRGPREQYF | TGTGCCACCAGCGGGGACAGGGGGCCTCGGGAGCAGTACTTC | TRBD1 | TRBJ2-7 | once | TRBV15
CASSPAGVTGMDTQYF | TGTGCCAGCTCACCCGCTGGGGTGACAGGGATGGATACGCAGTATTTT | TRBD1 | TRBJ2-3 | . | TRBV18
CASSRTEGLDQPQHF | TGTGCCAGCAGTAGGACGGAGGGATTGGATCAGCCCCAGCATTTT | . | TRBJ1-5 | . | TRBV6-5
CASGITGYGYTF | TGTGCTAGTGGGATCACAGGCTATGGCTACACCTTC | . | TRBJ1-2 | few | TRBV12-5
CASSLERDSLYNSPLHF | TGTGCCAGCAGCTTAGAACGGGACAGCCTTTATAATTCACCCCTCCACTTT | TRBD1 | TRBJ1-6 | . | TRBV7-9
CASSSILAGNTGELFF | TGTGCCAGCAGTTCAATCCTAGCGGGGAACACCGGGGAGCTGTTTTTT | TRBD2 | TRBJ2-2 | . | TRBV28
CASSADGDFGEQYF | TGTGCCAGCAGCGCAGACGGGGATTTCGGGGAGCAGTACTTC | . | TRBJ2-7 | . | TRBV9
CASSPLRAGEQETQYF | TGCGCCAGCAGCCCCCTCCGGGCGGGGGAGCAAGAGACCCAGTACTTC | TRBD2 | TRBJ2-5 | . | TRBV5-1
CASSSGLFDEQYF | TGCGCCAGCAGCTCCGGACTGTTTGACGAGCAGTACTTC | . | TRBJ2-7 | . | TRBV5-1
CASSYVSRIGNEQFF | TGTGCCAGCAGTTACGTCTCCAGGATTGGCAATGAGCAGTTCTTC | . | TRBJ2-1 | . | TRBV6-5
CASSLGGPYTEAFF | TGTGCCAGCAGCTTAGGCGGGCCGTATACTGAAGCTTTCTTT | . | TRBJ1-1 | . | TRBV11-2
CSVLGGSSYEQYF | TGCAGCGTTTTGGGGGGGAGCTCCTACGAGCAGTACTTC | TRBD2 | TRBJ2-7 | . | TRBV29-1
CAISGRQGWETQYF | TGTGCCATCAGTGGACGACAGGGGTGGGAGACCCAGTACTTC | TRBD1 | TRBJ2-5 | once | TRBV10-3
CASSLTGGPRNEQFF | TGCGCCAGCAGCTTAACGGGAGGGCCGAGGAATGAGCAGTTCTTC | TRBD2 | TRBJ2-1 | once | TRBV5-1
CASHSGLTRHYEQYF | TGTGCCAGCCACTCGGGACTCACGCGGCACTACGAGCAGTACTTC | . | TRBJ2-7 | few | TRBV28
CASSYLGLAGKTADTQYF | TGTGCCAGCAGCTATTTGGGACTAGCGGGGAAGACGGCAGATACGCAGTATTTT | TRBD2 | TRBJ2-3 | . | TRBV11-2
CASSLTFPPNTGELFF | TGTGCCAGCAGCTTAACGTTCCCTCCGAACACCGGGGAGCTGTTTTTT | . | TRBJ2-2 | . | TRBV7-3
CATSSTGSNQPQHF | TGTGCCACCAGCTCGACAGGTAGCAATCAGCCCCAGCATTTT | . | TRBJ1-5 | . | TRBV24-1
CASSITDGGLNTQYF | TGTGCCAGCAGTATAACGGATGGCGGGTTAAATACGCAGTATTTT | . | TRBJ2-3 | . | TRBV9
CASSTGTGGTF | TGTGCCAGCAGTACCGGGACAGGGGGCACTTTT | TRBD1 | TRBJ1-4 | . | TRBV6-5